One and the same sample provided the 2 T cell receptor beta chains below, sequenced in a study of blood T cell repertoires in COVID-19. Using immunoSEQ multiplex PCR, the repertoire was profiled, and TCRdb retains in-frame clones only, with some absent. The profile shows roughly 260,000 clones, 87% of them singletons. The sequenced sample consisted of PBMCs or T cells enriched from blood (not recorded which). Receptor source: a woman in her twenties or thirties with acute COVID-19.

This rearrangement joins TRBV6-5 to TRBJ2-3, with 7 positions matching TRBD2. With V trimmed by 5 bases and J by 5 bases, 4 bases remained unmatched. CDR3 length: 13 residues. Germline V gene sequence: CDR1 MNHEY, CDR2 SVGAGI. DNA for the CDR3: TGTGCCAGCAGTACGGGGGGAGGAGATACGCAGTATTTT. This sequence encodes CASSTGGGDTQYF.

The chain couples TRBV24-1 to TRBJ2-3; the match to TRBD2 covers 8 bases. Germline values: CDR1 KGHDR, CDR2 SFDVKD. Germline trimming cut 9 bases from V and 1 base from J; bases unmatched to any gene: 11. The CDR3 covers 16 residues. As DNA, the CDR3 is TGTGCCACCCGGGGGGGGGCCAACCCTCGCACAGATACGCAGTATTTT. Its translation: CATRGGANPRTDTQYF.